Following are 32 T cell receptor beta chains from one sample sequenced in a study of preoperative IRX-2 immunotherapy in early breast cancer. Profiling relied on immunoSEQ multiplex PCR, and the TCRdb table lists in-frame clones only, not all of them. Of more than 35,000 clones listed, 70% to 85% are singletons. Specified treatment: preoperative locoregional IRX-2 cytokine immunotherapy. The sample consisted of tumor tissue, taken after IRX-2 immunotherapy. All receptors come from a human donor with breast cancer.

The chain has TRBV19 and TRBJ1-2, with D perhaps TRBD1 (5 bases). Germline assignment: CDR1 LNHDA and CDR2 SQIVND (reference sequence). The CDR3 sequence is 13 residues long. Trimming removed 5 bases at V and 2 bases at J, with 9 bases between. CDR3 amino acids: CASSSGTNYGYTF. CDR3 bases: TGTGCCAGTAGTTCAGGGACCAACTATGGCTACACCTTC.

CDR3 nucleotides: TGTGCCAGCAGTTCAACCGGGACTGATCGCTACGAGCAGTACTTC. Translation gives CASSSTGTDRYEQYF. This chain links TRBV7-1 with TRBJ2-7; D may be TRBD2 (6 bases). TRBV7-1 is an ORF for which the function is uncertain. Between the trimmed V and J ends, which lost 6 bases and 3 bases, there was a span of 18 bases. CDR3 length: 15 residues.

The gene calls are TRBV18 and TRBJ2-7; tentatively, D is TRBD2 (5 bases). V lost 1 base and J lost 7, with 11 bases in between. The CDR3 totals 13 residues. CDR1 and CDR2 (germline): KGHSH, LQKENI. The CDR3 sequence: CASSPHERGEQYF. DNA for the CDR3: TGTGCCAGCTCACCACATGAGCGCGGGGAGCAGTACTTC.

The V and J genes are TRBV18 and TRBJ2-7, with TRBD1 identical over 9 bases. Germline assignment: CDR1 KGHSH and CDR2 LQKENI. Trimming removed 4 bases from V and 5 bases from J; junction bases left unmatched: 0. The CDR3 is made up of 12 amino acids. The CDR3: CASSRDRDEQYF. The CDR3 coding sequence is TGTGCCAGCTCACGGGACAGGGACGAGCAGTACTTC. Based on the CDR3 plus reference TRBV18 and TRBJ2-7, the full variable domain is NAGVMQNPRHLVRRRGQEARLRCSPMKGHSHVYWYRQLPEEGLKFMVYLQKENIIDESGMPKERFSAEFPKEGPSILRIQQVVRGDSAAYFCASSRDRDEQYFGPGTRLTVT.

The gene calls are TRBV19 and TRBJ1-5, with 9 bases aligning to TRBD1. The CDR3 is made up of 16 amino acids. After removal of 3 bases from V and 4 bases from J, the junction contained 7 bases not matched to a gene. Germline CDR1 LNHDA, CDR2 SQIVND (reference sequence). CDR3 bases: TGTGCCAGTAGTATCGGGACAGGGATCAGGAATCAGCCCCAGCATTTT. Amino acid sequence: CASSIGTGIRNQPQHF. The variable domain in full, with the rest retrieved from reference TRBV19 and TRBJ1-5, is DGGITQSPKYLFRKEGQNVTLSCEQNLNHDAMYWYRQDPGQGLRLIYYSQIVNDFQKGDIAEGYSVSREKKESFPLTVTSAQKNPTAFYLCASSIGTGIRNQPQHFGDGTRLSIL.

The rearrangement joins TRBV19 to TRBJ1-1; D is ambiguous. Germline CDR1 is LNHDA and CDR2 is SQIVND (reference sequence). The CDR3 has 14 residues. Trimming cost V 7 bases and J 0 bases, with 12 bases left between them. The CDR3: CASKDIRLNTEAFF. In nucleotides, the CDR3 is TGTGCCAGTAAAGATATCCGCTTGAACACTGAAGCTTTCTTT.

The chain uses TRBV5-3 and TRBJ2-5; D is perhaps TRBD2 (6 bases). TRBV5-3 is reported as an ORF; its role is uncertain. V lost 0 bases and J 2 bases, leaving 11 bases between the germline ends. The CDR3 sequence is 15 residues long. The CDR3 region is CARSLGLREQETQYF. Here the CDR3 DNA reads TGTGCCAGAAGCTTGGGACTCCGGGAGCAAGAGACCCAGTACTTC.

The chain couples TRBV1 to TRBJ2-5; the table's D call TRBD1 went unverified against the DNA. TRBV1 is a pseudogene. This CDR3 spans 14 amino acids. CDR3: CASSRQGARETQYF. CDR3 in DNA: TGCGCCAGCAGCCGACAGGGGGCGCGGGAGACCCAGTACTTC.

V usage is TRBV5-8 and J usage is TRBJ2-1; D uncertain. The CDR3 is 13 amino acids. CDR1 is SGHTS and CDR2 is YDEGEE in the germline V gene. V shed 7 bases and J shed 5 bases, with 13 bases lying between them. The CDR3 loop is CASQTRDDNEQFF. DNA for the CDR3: TGTGCCAGCCAGACCCGTGATGACAATGAGCAGTTCTTC.

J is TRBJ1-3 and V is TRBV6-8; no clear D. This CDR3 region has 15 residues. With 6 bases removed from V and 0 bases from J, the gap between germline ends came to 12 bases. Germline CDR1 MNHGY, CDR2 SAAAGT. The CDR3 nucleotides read TGTGCCAGCAGCCTCGACACCTCCTCTGGAAACACCATATATTTT. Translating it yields CASSLDTSSGNTIYF.

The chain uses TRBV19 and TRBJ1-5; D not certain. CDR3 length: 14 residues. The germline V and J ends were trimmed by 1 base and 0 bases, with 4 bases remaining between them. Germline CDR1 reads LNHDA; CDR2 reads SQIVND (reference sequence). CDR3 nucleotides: TGTGCCAGTAGTATAGCATATAGCAATCAGCCCCAGCATTTT. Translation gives CASSIAYSNQPQHF.

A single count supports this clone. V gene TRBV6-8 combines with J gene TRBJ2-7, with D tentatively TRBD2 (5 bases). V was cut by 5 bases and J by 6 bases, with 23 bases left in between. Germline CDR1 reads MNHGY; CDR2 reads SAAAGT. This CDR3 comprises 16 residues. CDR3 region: CASSQFRGRGTTEQYF. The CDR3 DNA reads TGTGCCAGCAGTCAATTTAGAGGGCGCGGCACCACCGAGCAGTACTTC.

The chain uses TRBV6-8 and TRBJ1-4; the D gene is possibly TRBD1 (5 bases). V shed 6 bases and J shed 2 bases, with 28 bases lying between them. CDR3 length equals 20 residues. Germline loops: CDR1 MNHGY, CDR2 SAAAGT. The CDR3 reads CASSFPGTGPPLLTNEKLFF. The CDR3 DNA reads TGTGCCAGCAGCTTCCCCGGGACGGGGCCTCCGCTTCTTACTAATGAAAAACTGTTTTTT.

CDR3 residues: CASSRGGGIETQYF. The CDR3 DNA reads TGTGCCAGCAGCCGGGGTGGCGGGATCGAGACCCAGTACTTC. V gene TRBV14 combines with J gene TRBJ2-5; maybe TRBD2 (6 bases). With 4 bases removed from V and 5 bases from J, the gap between germline ends came to 14 bases. CDR1 SGHDN and CDR2 FVKESK come from the germline V gene. The CDR3 is made up of 14 amino acids.

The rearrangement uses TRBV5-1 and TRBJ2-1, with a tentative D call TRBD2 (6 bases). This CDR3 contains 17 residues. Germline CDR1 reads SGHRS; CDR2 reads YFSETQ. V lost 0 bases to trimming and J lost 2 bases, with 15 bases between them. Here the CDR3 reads CASSLVGGVQTYNEQFF. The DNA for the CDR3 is TGCGCCAGCAGCTTGGTCGGCGGGGTCCAAACCTACAATGAGCAGTTCTTC.

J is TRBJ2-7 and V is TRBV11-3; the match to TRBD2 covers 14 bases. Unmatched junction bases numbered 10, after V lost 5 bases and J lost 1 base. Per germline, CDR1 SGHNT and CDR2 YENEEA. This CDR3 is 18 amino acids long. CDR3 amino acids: CASSRGLAGAIESYEQYF. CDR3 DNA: TGTGCCAGCAGCCGGGGACTAGCGGGGGCGATTGAATCCTACGAGCAGTACTTC.

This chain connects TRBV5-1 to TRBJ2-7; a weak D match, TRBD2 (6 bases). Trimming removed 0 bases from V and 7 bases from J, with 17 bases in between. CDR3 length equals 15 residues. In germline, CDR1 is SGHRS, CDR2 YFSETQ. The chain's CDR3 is CASSLARAGTGEQYF. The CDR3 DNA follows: TGCGCCAGCAGCTTGGCCCGGGCGGGGACGGGTGAGCAGTACTTC. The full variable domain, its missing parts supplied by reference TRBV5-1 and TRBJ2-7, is KAGVTQTPRYLIKTRGQQVTLSCSPISGHRSVSWYQQTPGQGLQFLFEYFSETQRNKGNFPGRFSGRQFSNSRSEMNVSTLELGDSALYLCASSLARAGTGEQYFGPGTRLTVT.

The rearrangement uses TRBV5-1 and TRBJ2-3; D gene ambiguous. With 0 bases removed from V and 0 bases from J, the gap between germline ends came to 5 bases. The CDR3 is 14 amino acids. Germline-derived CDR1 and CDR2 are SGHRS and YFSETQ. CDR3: CASSLEGSTDTQYF. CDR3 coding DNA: TGCGCCAGCAGCTTGGAGGGCAGCACAGATACGCAGTATTTT. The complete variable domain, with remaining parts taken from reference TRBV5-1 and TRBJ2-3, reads KAGVTQTPRYLIKTRGQQVTLSCSPISGHRSVSWYQQTPGQGLQFLFEYFSETQRNKGNFPGRFSGRQFSNSRSEMNVSTLELGDSALYLCASSLEGSTDTQYFGPGTRLTVL.

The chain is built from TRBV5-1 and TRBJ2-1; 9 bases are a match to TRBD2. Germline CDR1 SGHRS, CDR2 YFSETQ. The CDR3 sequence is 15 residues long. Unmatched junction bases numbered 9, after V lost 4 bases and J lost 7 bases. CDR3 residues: CASSPGASGKNEQFF. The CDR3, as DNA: TGCGCCAGCAGCCCCGGCGCTAGCGGGAAGAATGAGCAGTTCTTC.

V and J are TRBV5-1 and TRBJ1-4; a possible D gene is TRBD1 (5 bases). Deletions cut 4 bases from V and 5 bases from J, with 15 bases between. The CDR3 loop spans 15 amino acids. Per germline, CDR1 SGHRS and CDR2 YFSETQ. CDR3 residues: CASSTTGTKNEKLFF. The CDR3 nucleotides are TGCGCCAGCAGCACAACAGGAACGAAGAATGAAAAACTGTTTTTT.

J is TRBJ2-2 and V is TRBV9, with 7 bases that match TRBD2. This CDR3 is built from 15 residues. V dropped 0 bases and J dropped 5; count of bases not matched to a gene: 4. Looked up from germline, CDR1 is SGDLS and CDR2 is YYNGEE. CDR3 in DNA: TGTGCCAGCAGCGTAGCGGGAGGCCGGACCGGGGAGCTGTTTTTT. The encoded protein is CASSVAGGRTGELFF.

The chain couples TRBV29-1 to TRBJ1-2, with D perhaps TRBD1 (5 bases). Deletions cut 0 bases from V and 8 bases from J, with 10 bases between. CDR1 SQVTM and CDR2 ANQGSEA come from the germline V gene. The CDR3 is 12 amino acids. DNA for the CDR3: TGCAGCGTTGAAGATCGGGGCTGGGGCTACACCTTC. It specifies CSVEDRGWGYTF.

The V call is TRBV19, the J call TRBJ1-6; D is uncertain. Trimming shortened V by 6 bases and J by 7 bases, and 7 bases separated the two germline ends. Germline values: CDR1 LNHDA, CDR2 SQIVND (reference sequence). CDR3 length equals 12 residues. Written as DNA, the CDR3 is TGTGCCAGTAGGGTGGCGAATTCACCCCTCCACTTT. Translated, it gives CASRVANSPLHF.

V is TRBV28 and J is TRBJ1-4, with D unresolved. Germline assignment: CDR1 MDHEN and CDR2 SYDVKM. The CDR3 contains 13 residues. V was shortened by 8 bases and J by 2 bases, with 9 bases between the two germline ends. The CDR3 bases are TGTGCCAGCGGAACGATGACTAATGAAAAACTGTTTTTT. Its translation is CASGTMTNEKLFF. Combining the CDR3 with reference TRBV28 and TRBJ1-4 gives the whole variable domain DVKVTQSSRYLVKRTGEKVFLECVQDMDHENMFWYRQDPGLGLRLIYFSYDVKMKEKGDIPEGYSVSREKKERFSLILESASTNQTSMYLCASGTMTNEKLFFGSGTQLSVL.

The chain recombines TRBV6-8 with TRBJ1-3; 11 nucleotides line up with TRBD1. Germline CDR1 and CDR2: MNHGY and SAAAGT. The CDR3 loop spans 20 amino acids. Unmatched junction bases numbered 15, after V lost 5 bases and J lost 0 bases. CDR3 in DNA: TGTGCCAGCAGTCTCCGAGTCCGGGACAGGGGGTTTATCTCTGGAAACACCATATATTTT. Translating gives CASSLRVRDRGFISGNTIYF.

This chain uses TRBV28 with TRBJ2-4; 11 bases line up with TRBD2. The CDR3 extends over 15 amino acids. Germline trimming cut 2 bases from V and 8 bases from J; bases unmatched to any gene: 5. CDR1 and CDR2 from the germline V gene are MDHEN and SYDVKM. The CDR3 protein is CASSLIAGGRYIQYF. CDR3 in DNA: TGTGCCAGCAGTTTAATAGCGGGAGGGCGATACATTCAGTACTTC.

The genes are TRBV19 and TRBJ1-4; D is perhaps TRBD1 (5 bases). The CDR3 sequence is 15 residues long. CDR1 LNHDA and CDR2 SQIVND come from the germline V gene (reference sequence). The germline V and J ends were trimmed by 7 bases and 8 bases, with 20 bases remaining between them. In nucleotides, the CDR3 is TGTGCCAGTACCCCCCCCGGGACCTCAGGGGAAAAACTGTTTTTT. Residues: CASTPPGTSGEKLFF.

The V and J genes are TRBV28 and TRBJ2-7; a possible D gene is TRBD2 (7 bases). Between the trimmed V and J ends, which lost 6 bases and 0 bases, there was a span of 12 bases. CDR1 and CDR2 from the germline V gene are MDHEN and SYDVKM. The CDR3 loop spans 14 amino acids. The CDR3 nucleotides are TGTGCCAGCAGGAGGGGGGGGTCCTCCTACGAGCAGTACTTC. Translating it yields CASRRGGSSYEQYF.

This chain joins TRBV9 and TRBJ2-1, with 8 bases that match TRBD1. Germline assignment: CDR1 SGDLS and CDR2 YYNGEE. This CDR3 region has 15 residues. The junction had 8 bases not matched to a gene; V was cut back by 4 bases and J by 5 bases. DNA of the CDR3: TGTGCCAGCAGCCCTTCCGGGACAGGCAACAATGAGCAGTTCTTC. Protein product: CASSPSGTGNNEQFF. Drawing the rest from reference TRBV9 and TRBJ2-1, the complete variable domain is DSGVTQTPKHLITATGQRVTLRCSPRSGDLSVYWYQQSLDQGLQFLIQYYNGEERAKGNILERFSAQQFPDLHSELNLSSLELGDSALYFCASSPSGTGNNEQFFGPGTRLTVL.

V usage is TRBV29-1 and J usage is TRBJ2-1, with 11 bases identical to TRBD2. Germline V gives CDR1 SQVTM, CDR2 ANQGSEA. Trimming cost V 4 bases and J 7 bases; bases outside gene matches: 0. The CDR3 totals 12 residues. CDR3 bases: TGCAGCGTTGGGACTAGCGGGAATGAGCAGTTCTTC. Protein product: CSVGTSGNEQFF.

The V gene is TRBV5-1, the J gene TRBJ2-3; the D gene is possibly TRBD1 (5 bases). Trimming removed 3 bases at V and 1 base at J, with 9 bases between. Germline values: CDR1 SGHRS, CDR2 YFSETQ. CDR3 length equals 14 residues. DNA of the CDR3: TGCGCCAGCAGCTACGAGACAGGCACAGATACGCAGTATTTT. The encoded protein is CASSYETGTDTQYF.

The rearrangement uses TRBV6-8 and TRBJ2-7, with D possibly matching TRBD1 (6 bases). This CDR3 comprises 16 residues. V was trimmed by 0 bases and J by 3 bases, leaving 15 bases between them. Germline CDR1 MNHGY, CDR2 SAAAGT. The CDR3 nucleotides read TGTGCCAGCAGTTACTCCGGAACGGGACACCTCTACGAGCAGTACTTC. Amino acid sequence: CASSYSGTGHLYEQYF.